This T cell receptor (beta chain) was recorded in a study of T-cell reconstitution after alpha-beta-depleted transplantation in children. TCRbeta library construction was performed incorporating unique molecular identifiers. MiXCR, applied by TCRdb to the PCR reads, yields one record per CDR3 protein. The repertoire includes about 420,000 distinct CDR3 sequences, roughly a tenth of them detected once, and 4.5% to 6.5% sits in the top ten. The sequences come from PBMCs from the stem cell graft donor, collected from the stem cell graft. This receptor was identified in a human donor who donated a stem cell graft to a child with acute myeloid leukemia.

For the CDR3, the DNA is TGTGCCAGCGCGATGACGGACAATCGACTGACCCAGTACTTC. Its protein is CASAMTDNRLTQYF. The chain couples TRBV2 to TRBJ2-5; D might be TRBD1 (5 bases). Germline-derived CDR1 and CDR2 are SNHLY and FYNNEI. The CDR3 runs 14 residues. V was trimmed by 8 bases and J by 7 bases, leaving 20 bases between them.